This TCR beta chain was captured in a study of T-cell memory formation after mild COVID-19. Study background: Largely, TCR clusters stayed within a single donor.

Trimming shortened V by 6 bases and J by 0 bases, and 9 bases separated the two germline ends. This CDR3 region has 12 residues. In germline, CDR1 is SQVTM, CDR2 ANQGSEA. As concerns this clonotype: Antigen specificity is unknown.

Findings and limits, study-wide: CD4/CD8 balance held among clones contracting day 15 to 85, and later expanders leaned CD4+. A subset of responding clones appeared in pre-infection memory, suggesting cross-reactive memory joined.

TCRdb called the 5' RACE reads again in MiXCR, with one record for every CDR3 protein. The sample has about 250,000 distinct CDR3 sequences, roughly 18% seen once. This sequence was found in a man aged 18 to 29 who had mild COVID-19 (a few samples of this study predate the infection). Cell type and time point are not known. The chain has TRBV29-1 and TRBJ2-7, with D unresolved. Sequencing was done on a sample of PBMCs or a T cell subset sorted from them (not recorded which). The CDR3, as DNA: TGCAGCGTGGGCCTGTTCTCCTACGAGCAGTACTTC. Translating it yields CSVGLFSYEQYF.